This paragraph covers one T cell receptor (beta chain) sequence. Its matching antigen is unknown. Authors' analysis steps: Researchers built a distant-metastasis classifier for papillary thyroid cancer that drew on CDR3 differences across clinicopathological groups. Through MiXCR, TCRdb re-clonotyped the PCR reads. TCRdb's processing, not the authors' own work, is the source of the V and J calls. The sample has 4,000 to 4,500 clones; 35% to 45% are singletons. The CDR3 is 13 amino acids. Per germline, CDR1 ENHRY and CDR2 SYGVKD. Trimming cost V 10 bases and J 3 bases; bases outside gene matches: 3. Every patient was untreated before thyroid surgery. This record belongs to a study of metastatic and nonmetastatic thyroid tumors. Study results and limitations: Malignant tumors reportedly showed significantly higher TCR beta diversity than benign nodules in both blood and tumor.

This sequence originates from a male donor with papillary thyroid cancer or a benign thyroid nodule (not recorded which). Some clones in this sample may be carry-over from other donors' samples. Sequencing was performed on adjacent normal tissue. The chain carries TRBV10-3 and TRBJ2-3, with 11 bases fitting TRBD2. This chain's CDR3 is CASGLAGTDTQYF. CDR3 nucleotides: TGTGCCAGCGGACTAGCGGGTACAGATACGCAGTATTTT.